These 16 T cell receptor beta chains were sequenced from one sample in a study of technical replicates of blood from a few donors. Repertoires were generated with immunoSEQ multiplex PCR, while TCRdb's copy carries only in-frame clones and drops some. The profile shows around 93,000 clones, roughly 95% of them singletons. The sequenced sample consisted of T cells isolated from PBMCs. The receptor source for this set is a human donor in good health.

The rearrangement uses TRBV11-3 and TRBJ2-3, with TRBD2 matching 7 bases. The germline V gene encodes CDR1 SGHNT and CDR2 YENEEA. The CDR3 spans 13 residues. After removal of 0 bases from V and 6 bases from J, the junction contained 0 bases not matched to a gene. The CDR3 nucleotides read TGTGCCAGCAGCTTAGATAGCGGGGATACGCAGTATTTT. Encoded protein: CASSLDSGDTQYF. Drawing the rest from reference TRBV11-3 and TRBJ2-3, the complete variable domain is EAGVVQSPRYKIIEKKQPVAFWCNPISGHNTLYWYLQNLGQGPELLIRYENEEAVDDSQLPKDRFSAERLKGVDSTLKIQPAELGDSAVYLCASSLDSGDTQYFGPGTRLTVL.

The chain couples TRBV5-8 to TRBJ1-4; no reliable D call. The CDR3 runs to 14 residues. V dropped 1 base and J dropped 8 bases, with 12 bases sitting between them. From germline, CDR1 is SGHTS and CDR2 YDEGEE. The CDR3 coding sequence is TGTGCCAGCAGCTTGTACAGACTAGGGGAAAAACTGTTTTTT. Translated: CASSLYRLGEKLFF.

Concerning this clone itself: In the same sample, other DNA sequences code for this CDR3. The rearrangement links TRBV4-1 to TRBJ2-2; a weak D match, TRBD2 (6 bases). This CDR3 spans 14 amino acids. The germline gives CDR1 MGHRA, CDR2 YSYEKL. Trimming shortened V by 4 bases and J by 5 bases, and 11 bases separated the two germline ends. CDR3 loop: CASSLEGGTGELFF. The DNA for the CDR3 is TGCGCCAGCAGCCTCGAGGGAGGAACCGGGGAGCTGTTTTTT.

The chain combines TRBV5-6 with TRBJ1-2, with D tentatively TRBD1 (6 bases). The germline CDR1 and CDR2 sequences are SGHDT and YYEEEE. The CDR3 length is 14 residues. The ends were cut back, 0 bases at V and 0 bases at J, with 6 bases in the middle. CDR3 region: CASSLDRANYGYTF. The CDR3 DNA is TGTGCCAGCAGCTTGGACAGGGCTAACTATGGCTACACCTTC. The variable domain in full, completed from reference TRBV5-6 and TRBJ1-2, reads DAGVTQSPTHLIKTRGQQVTLRCSPKSGHDTVSWYQQALGQGPQFIFQYYEEEERQRGNFPDRFSGHQFPNYSSELNVNALLLGDSALYLCASSLDRANYGYTFGSGTRLTVV.

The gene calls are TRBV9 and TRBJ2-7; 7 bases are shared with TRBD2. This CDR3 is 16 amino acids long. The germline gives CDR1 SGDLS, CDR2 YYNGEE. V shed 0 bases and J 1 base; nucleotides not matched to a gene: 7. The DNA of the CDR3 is TGTGCCAGCAGCGTAGATGGGGGAGGGAGGTCCTACGAGCAGTACTTC. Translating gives CASSVDGGGRSYEQYF. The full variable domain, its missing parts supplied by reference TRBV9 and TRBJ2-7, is DSGVTQTPKHLITATGQRVTLRCSPRSGDLSVYWYQQSLDQGLQFLIQYYNGEERAKGNILERFSAQQFPDLHSELNLSSLELGDSALYFCASSVDGGGRSYEQYFGPGTRLTVT.

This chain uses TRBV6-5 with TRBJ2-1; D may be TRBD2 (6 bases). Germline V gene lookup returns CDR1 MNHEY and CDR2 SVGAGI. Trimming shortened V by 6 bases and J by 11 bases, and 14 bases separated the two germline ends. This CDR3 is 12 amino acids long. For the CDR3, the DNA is TGTGCCAGCAGACCACCGGGACTTAAGCAGTTCTTC. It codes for CASRPPGLKQFF.

The CDR3 here is CASSDRKSGTGGGYTF. CDR3 in DNA: TGTGCCAGCAGTGACCGTAAATCCGGGACAGGGGGCGGCTACACCTTC. The V gene is TRBV2, the J gene TRBJ1-2; 12 bases fit TRBD1. The germline V gene has CDR1 SNHLY and CDR2 FYNNEI. This CDR3 region has 16 residues. The J segment lost 8 bases and the V segment lost 3 bases, leaving 10 bases of the junction unmatched.

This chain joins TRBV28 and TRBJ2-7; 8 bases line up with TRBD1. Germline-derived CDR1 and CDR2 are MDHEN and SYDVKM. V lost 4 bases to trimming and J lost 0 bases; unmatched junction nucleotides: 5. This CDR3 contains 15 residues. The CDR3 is CASSSTGTGSYEQYF. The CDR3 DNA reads TGTGCCAGCAGTTCAACCGGGACAGGCTCCTACGAGCAGTACTTC.

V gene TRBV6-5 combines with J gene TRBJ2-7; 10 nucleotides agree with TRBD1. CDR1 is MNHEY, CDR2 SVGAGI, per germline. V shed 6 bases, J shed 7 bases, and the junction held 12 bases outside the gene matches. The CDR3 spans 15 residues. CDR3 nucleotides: TGTGCCAGCAGACGAGGGACAGGGGTTCGGAGGGAGCAGTACTTC. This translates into CASRRGTGVRREQYF.

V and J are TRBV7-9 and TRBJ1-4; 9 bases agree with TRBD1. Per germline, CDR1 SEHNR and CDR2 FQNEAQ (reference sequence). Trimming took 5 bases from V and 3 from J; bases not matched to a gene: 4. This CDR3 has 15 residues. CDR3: CASSEGTGSNEKLFF. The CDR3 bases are TGTGCCAGCAGCGAGGGGACAGGGTCTAATGAAAAACTGTTTTTT.

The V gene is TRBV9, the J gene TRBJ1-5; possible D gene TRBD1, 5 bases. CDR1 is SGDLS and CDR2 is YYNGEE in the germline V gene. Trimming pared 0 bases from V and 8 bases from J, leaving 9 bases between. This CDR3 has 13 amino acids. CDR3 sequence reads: CASSVGGDEPQHF. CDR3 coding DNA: TGTGCCAGCAGCGTAGGGGGGGACGAGCCCCAGCATTTT. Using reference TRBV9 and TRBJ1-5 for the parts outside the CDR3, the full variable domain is DSGVTQTPKHLITATGQRVTLRCSPRSGDLSVYWYQQSLDQGLQFLIQYYNGEERAKGNILERFSAQQFPDLHSELNLSSLELGDSALYFCASSVGGDEPQHFGDGTRLSIL.

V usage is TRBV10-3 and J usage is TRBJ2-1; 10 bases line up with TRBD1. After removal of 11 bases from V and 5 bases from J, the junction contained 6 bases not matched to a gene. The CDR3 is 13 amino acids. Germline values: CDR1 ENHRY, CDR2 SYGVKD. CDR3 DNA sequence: TGTGCCGCTCGAGGACAGGGGGACAATGAGCAGTTCTTC. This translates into CAARGQGDNEQFF.

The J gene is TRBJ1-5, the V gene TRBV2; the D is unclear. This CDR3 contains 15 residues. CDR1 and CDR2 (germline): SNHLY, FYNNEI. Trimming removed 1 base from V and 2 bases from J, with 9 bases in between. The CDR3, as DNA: TGTGCCAGCAGTGAAGGCCGGGTGGGCAATCAGCCCCAGCATTTT. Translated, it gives CASSEGRVGNQPQHF.

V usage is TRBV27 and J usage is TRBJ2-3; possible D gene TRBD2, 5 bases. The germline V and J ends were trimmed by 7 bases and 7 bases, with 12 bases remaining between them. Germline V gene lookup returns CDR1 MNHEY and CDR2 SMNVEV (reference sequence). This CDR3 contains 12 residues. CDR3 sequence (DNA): TGTGCCAGCAAGGAAGCGGCGAATACGCAGTATTTT. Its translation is CASKEAANTQYF.

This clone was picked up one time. As DNA, the CDR3 is TGTGCCAGCAGCGTAGCGGGGTCCGACAATGAGCAGTTCTTC. Translating it yields CASSVAGSDNEQFF. The V gene is TRBV9, the J gene TRBJ2-1, with D perhaps matching TRBD2 (5 bases). This CDR3 is 14 amino acids long. With 0 bases removed from V and 5 bases from J, the gap between germline ends came to 9 bases. Germline CDR1 and CDR2: SGDLS and YYNGEE.

CDR3 DNA sequence: TGTGCCAGCAGTAGAGGCACTATCACCGGGGAGCTGTTTTTT. Translated, it gives CASSRGTITGELFF. The chain uses TRBV2 and TRBJ2-2; D unclear. Trimming left V 5 bases short and J 4 bases short, with 11 bases between. This CDR3 region has 14 residues. The germline V gene encodes CDR1 SNHLY and CDR2 FYNNEI.